This T cell receptor beta chain was documented in a study of blood T cell repertoires in COVID-19 (dated by TCRdb to about 2020). Study-level background: Samples covering the acute and convalescent phases of COVID-19 were provided by collaborators in the United States, Italy and Spain. The prospective study material was composed of cDNA or gDNA derived from T cells, B-cell-depleted T cells, or PBMCs. Subjects who had been exposed to COVID-19, were actively infected with it, or had recovered from it provided the deeply sampled blood TCRbeta repertoires that made up the dataset. The repertoires were released in a freely available public database intended as a resource for research on the immune response to SARS-CoV-2. The samples were drawn from two sources: the first 160 participants of the ongoing ImmuneRACE study, and 1,200 or so subjects contributed by 6 global collaborators. A de-identified subject ID, COVID-19 status, age in years and sex were almost always included in the sample metadata. Where available, HLA class I and class II types were taken from metadata supplied by the sample provider and were not determined by assay-based typing. General study outcomes and caveats: The quantity of clinical and demographic metadata differed by source and by participant and was supplied without curation.

TCRbeta CDR3 regions were amplified from genomic DNA using the immunoSEQ Assay, a bias-controlled multiplex PCR. Per the original workflow: Nucleated cell counts per sample were estimated from amplification of reference gene primers within the assay. To quantify the absolute abundance of each unique TCRbeta CDR3 rearrangement, sequence reads were collapsed and filtered. For each sample, productive Simpson clonality was calculated as the square root of Simpson's diversity index across productive rearrangements. This is the immuneACCESS table as TCRdb keeps it, with only in-frame sequences that have V and J called. A part of the clones is gone; compared with another copy, unresolved V genes explain less than half, and the rest is unexplained. Clonal size and the V and J genes are those of that table, whereas D and trimming came from the DNA. The sample table contains approximately 97,000 clones; only one count was recorded for approximately 86% of them. Of the sample, around 12% falls within the top ten clones.

As encoded in the germline V gene, CDR1 is SGHAT while CDR2 is FQNNGV. For this chain, trimming is 5 bases at the V end and 7 bases at the J end, and the number of junction bases without a gene match is 9. The CDR3 numbers 14 residues from cysteine through phenylalanine. The entry retains the CDR3 DNA only, 42 bases that are in frame from base 1. The collaborating institutions used their own protocols to collect whole blood in K2EDTA tubes. For TCRbeta analysis, collaborators shipped samples in one of three forms: frozen whole blood, isolated PBMCs, or DNA extracted from either of those sample types. As for this clone: This receptor's antigen is unknown. No much larger clone is present one base from it, and per-base qualities are unavailable.

Sequencing used peripheral blood. Recombination connected TRBV11-2 to TRBJ1-1; TRBD1 agrees with 8 junctional bases. The receptor was isolated from a human donor in a cohort sampled during active COVID-19. CDR3 loop: CASSPTWTGSEAFF. The nucleotide sequence is TGTGCCAGCAGCCCTACCTGGACAGGGAGTGAAGCTTTCTTT.